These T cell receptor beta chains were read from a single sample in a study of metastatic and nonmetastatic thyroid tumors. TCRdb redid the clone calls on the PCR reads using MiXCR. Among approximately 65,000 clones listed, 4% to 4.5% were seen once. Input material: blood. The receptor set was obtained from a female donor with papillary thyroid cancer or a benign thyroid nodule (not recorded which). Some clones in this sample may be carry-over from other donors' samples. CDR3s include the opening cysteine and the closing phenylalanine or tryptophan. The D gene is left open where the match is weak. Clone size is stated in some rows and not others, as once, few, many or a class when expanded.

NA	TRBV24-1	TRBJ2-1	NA	CATGAWGKDEQFF	TGTGCCACAGGGGCTTGGGGAAAAGATGAGCAGTTCTTC
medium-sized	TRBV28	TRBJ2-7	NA	CASSLGGQAYEQYF	TGTGCCAGCAGTTTAGGGGGGCAGGCCTACGAGCAGTACTTC
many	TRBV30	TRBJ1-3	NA	CAWSVSHSGNTIYF	TGTGCCTGGAGTGTTTCCCATTCTGGAAACACCATATATTTT
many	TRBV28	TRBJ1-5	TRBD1	CASRPAGIRGRGQPQHF	TGTGCCAGCAGACCCGCAGGGATCAGGGGGCGCGGTCAGCCCCAGCATTTT
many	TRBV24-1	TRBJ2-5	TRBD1	CATSDRTGGPIGTQYF	TGTGCCACCAGTGATCGGACAGGGGGTCCGATCGGGACCCAGTACTTC
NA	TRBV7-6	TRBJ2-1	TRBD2	CASSFCGRGNEQFF	TGTGCCAGCAGCTTTTGCGGGAGAGGAAATGAGCAGTTCTTC
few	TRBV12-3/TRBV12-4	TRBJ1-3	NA	CASSQTRHGRNTIYF	TGTGCCAGCAGTCAAACGCGACATGGTCGAAACACCATATATTTT
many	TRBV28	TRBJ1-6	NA	CASSKTGPTSPLHF	TGTGCCAGCAGTAAGACGGGACCCACCTCACCCCTCCACTTT
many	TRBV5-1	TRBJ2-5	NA	CASSSSWQETQYF	TGCGCCAGCAGCTCGAGTTGGCAAGAGACCCAGTACTTC
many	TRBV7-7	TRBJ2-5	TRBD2	CASGLGSGGETQYF	TGTGCTAGCGGTCTGGGCAGCGGGGGGGAGACCCAGTACTTC
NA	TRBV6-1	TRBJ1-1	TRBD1	CASSLGTGRTEAFF	TGTGCCAGCAGCCTGGGGACAGGGAGGACTGAAGCTTTCTTT
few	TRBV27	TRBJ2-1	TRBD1	CASSFGQGVYNEQFF	TGTGCCAGCAGTTTTGGGCAGGGGGTCTACAATGAGCAGTTCTTC
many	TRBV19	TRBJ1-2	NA	CASMRSGGYGYTF	TGTGCCAGTATGAGAAGTGGGGGCTATGGCTACACCTTC
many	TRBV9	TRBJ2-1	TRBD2	CASSGLAVDNEQFF	TGTGCCAGCAGCGGACTAGCGGTGGACAATGAGCAGTTCTTC
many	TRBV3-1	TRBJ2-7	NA	CASSHGQGEQYF	TGTGCCAGCAGCCATGGCCAGGGCGAGCAGTACTTC
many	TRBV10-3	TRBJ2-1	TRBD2	CAIRGREGRTYNEQFF	TGTGCCATCAGGGGGCGGGAGGGCCGCACCTACAATGAGCAGTTCTTC
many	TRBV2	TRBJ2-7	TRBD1	CASGTGGYEQYF	TGTGCCAGCGGGACAGGGGGCTACGAGCAGTACTTC
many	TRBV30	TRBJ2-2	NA	CAWSFPGELFF	TGTGCCTGGAGTTTCCCCGGGGAGCTGTTTTTT
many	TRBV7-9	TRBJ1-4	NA	CASSLGQRKLFF	TGTGCCAGCAGCTTAGGACAGCGGAAACTGTTTTTT
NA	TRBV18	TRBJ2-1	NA	CASSPRTDTINEQFF	TGTGCCAGCTCACCACGAACTGATACTATCAATGAGCAGTTCTTC
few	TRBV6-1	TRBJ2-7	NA	CASSSDRTPITYEQYF	TGTGCCAGCAGCTCTGACAGGACCCCGATTACCTACGAGCAGTACTTC
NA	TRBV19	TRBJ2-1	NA	CASSMQSDNEQFF	TGTGCCAGTAGTATGCAATCCGACAATGAGCAGTTCTTC
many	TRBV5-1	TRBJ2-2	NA	CASSSSTGNTGELFF	TGCGCCAGCAGCTCCTCGACGGGGAACACCGGGGAGCTGTTTTTT
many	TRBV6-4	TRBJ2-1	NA	CASSPTGGVYNEQFF	TGTGCCAGCAGCCCAACAGGGGGGGTCTACAATGAGCAGTTCTTC
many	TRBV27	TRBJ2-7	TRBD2	CASRPSGGPYEQYF	TGTGCCAGCAGACCTAGCGGAGGTCCCTACGAGCAGTACTTC
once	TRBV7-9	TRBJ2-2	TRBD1	CAGSLGTGSNTGELFF	TGTGCCGGCAGCTTAGGGACAGGTTCAAACACCGGGGAGCTGTTTTTT
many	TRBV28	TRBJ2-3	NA	CASSTPGTDTQYF	TGTGCCAGCAGTACCCCGGGGACAGATACGCAGTATTTT
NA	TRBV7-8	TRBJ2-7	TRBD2	CASSLLVPVLADYEQYF	TGTGCCAGCAGCTTACTTGTCCCGGTACTAGCGGATTACGAGCAGTACTTC
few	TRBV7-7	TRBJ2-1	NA	CASSDNYKTSPVVF	TGTGCTAGCAGCGATAATTATAAAACTAGTCCGGTAGTCTTC
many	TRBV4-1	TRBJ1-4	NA	CASSREGWTNEKLFF	TGCGCCAGCAGCCGGGAGGGGTGGACTAATGAAAAACTGTTTTTT
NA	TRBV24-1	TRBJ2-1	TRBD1	CATSGLGTGGYEQFF	TGTGCCACCAGTGGCTTGGGGACAGGGGGCTATGAGCAGTTCTTC
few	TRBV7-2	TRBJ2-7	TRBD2	CASSLALRTSRSSYEQYF	TGTGCCAGCAGCTTAGCCTTACGGACTAGCCGAAGCTCCTACGAGCAGTACTTC
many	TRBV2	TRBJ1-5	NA	CASSEALGYSNQPQHF	TGTGCCAGCAGTGAAGCGCTGGGGTATAGCAATCAGCCCCAGCATTTT
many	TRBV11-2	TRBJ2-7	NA	CASGTGPGPYEQYF	TGTGCCAGCGGGACGGGACCAGGTCCCTACGAGCAGTACTTC
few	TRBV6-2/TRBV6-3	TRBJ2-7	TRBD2	CASRRRGAGTNFYEQYF	TGTGCCAGCAGAAGGCGAGGGGCCGGGACTAACTTCTACGAGCAGTACTTC
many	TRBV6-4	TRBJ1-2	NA	CASSVLGGDIYYGYTF	TGTGCCAGCAGTGTATTAGGGGGTGACATCTATTATGGCTACACCTTC
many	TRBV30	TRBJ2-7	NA	CAWRAQGSYYEQYF	TGTGCCTGGAGGGCGCAGGGCTCATACTACGAGCAGTACTTC
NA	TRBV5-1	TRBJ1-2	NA	CTSSWDLNYGYTF	TGCACCAGCAGCTGGGACCTCAACTATGGATACACCTTC
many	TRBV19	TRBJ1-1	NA	CASKRREKTEAFF	TGTGCCAGTAAGAGGAGGGAGAAAACTGAAGCTTTCTTT
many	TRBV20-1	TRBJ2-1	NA	CSAKRDNSYNEQFF	TGCAGTGCGAAACGGGACAACTCCTACAATGAGCAGTTCTTC
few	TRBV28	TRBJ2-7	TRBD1	CASSSRGQVGEQYF	TGTGCCAGCAGTTCCAGGGGGCAAGTGGGAGAGCAGTACTTC
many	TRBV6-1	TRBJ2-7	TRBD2	CASSDRRGGRRTYEQYF	TGTGCCAGCAGTGACCGCCGGGGCGGGAGGCGAACCTACGAGCAGTACTTC
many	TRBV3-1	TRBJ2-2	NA	CASSPTDRGTGELFF	TGTGCCAGCAGCCCCACCGACCGGGGGACCGGGGAGCTGTTTTTT
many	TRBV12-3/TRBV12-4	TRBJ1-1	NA	CASSFFVRGNTEAFF	TGTGCCAGCAGTTTTTTTGTCAGGGGGAACACTGAAGCTTTCTTT
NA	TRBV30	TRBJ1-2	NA	CAWSVDGYYGYTF	TGTGCCTGGAGTGTTGACGGATACTATGGCTACACCTTC